This T cell receptor beta chain derives from a study of shared clonotypes between healthy human individuals. The CDR3 has 16 residues. Trimming removed 4 bases from V and 7 bases from J; junction bases left unmatched: 14. Germline V gives CDR1 SGHDT, CDR2 YYEEEE. This clone was counted once. Its antigen is unknown. The study's findings and limits: Naive subsets usually exceeded memory subsets in estimated richness.

Method: immunoSEQ multiplex PCR; TCRdb's copy keeps in-frame clones and lacks some. Of some 1 million clones listed, 65% to 80% are singletons. The chain carries TRBV5-6 and TRBJ1-3, with TRBD1 matching over 7 bases. The TCR comes from a man aged 18 to 30 in good health. The sequencing input was memory CD4+ T cells sorted from blood. Indicated subset: CD45RA-negative fraction. The CDR3 bases are TGTGCCAGCAGCGTGATAAAGACAGGGCGTGGGAACACCATATATTTT. As protein: CASSVIKTGRGNTIYF.